This TCR beta chain was recorded in a study of identifying expanded T cells in peripheral blood. CDR1 is SQVTM, CDR2 ANQGSEA, per germline. This CDR3 is 14 amino acids long. Trimming stripped 7 bases from V and 7 bases from J, with 19 bases between. The protocol was immunoSEQ multiplex PCR, while the TCRdb copy is restricted to in-frame clones and leaves out a portion. Altogether some 120,000 clones are present, around four fifths being singletons, with the ten largest covering 3.3%. The V and J genes are TRBV29-1 and TRBJ1-4; possible D gene TRBD1, 6 bases. The TCR was taken from a person between 18 and 75 years old in good health. Sequencing used blood. DNA of the CDR3: TGCAGCGCGACGATAACAGGGACGGGTGAAAAACTGTTTTTT. It yields the protein CSATITGTGEKLFF.